The 18 T cell receptor beta chains below were found in one sample sequenced in a study of regulatory T cells in long-lasting Graves disease. Through Arm-PCR of CDR3 regions and iRepertoire HTBI primers, TCR beta libraries were built. MiXCR, run by TCRdb on the multiplex PCR reads, gives a single entry per CDR3 protein. The repertoire holds roughly 360,000 distinct CDR3 sequences, with 23% as singletons. Noted time point: persistent/refractory GD, antithyroid drugs over 5 years with positive TRAb. PBMCs were the source of the RNA used for TCR sequencing. The sample consisted of peripheral blood mononuclear cells (PBMCs), taken when the disease was refractory, from a patient treated with antithyroid drugs. The source of these receptors is a woman aged 40 to 50 with Graves disease.

The sample holds a few counts of this clonotype. The chain is built from TRBV12-3 or TRBV12-4 and TRBJ2-7, with 14 bases identical to TRBD2. The V segment lost 4 bases and the J segment 7 bases; nucleotides outside the gene matches: 6. The CDR3 has 15 amino acids. The CDR3 DNA reads TGTGCCAGCAGTTCGACTAGCGGGAGGGCCCATGAGCAGTACTTC. This translates into CASSSTSGRAHEQYF.

The chain joins TRBV12-3 or TRBV12-4 to TRBJ2-1; weak D call: TRBD1 (6 bases). The V end lost 7 bases, the J end lost 6 bases, and 16 bases lay between the germline ends. The CDR3 spans 14 residues. The CDR3 nucleotides are TGTGCCAGCACAGAGACGATACAGGGCAATGAGCAGTTCTTC. Protein: CASTETIQGNEQFF.

Regarding this clonotype: At one end, the junction sequence differs from germline, possibly due to a read error. The chain uses TRBV4-3 and TRBJ1-5, with D hard to call. The CDR3 runs to 12 residues. CDR1 is LGHNA, CDR2 YSLEER, per germline. CDR3 residues: CASGGPNRPQHF. CDR3 coding DNA: TGCGCCAGCGGAGGACCCAATCGGCCCCAGCATTTT.

This clonotype was picked up a small number of times. This rearrangement joins TRBV5-1 to TRBJ2-6; no firm D call. The CDR3 spans 13 residues. CDR1 is SGHRS and CDR2 is YFSETQ in the germline V gene. Trimming took 4 bases from V and 3 from J, leaving 5 bases between them. The CDR3 DNA reads TGCGCCAGCAGCGCACTTGGGGCCAACGTCCTGACTTTC. Translated: CASSALGANVLTF. The full variable domain, with the rest looked up from reference TRBV5-1 and TRBJ2-6, is KAGVTQTPRYLIKTRGQQVTLSCSPISGHRSVSWYQQTPGQGLQFLFEYFSETQRNKGNFPGRFSGRQFSNSRSEMNVSTLELGDSALYLCASSALGANVLTFGAGSRLTVL.

This clonotype has a handful of counts. The V gene is TRBV5-1, the J gene TRBJ2-7, with D unresolved. The ends were cut back, 2 bases at V and 4 bases at J, with 10 bases in the middle. From germline, CDR1 is SGHRS and CDR2 YFSETQ. The CDR3 extends over 13 amino acids. As DNA, the CDR3 is TGCGCCAGCAGCTTTGCGGCAGGATACGAGCAGTACTTC. Protein product: CASSFAAGYEQYF.

CDR3 bases: TGCAGCGGAGCAACAGGGGGGTCTAGCACAGATACGCAGTATTTT. It yields the protein CSGATGGSSTDTQYF. The rearrangement uses TRBV29-1 and TRBJ2-3; 8 positions match TRBD1. The CDR3 extends over 15 amino acids. Looked up from germline, CDR1 is SQVTM and CDR2 is ANQGSEA. J was trimmed by 0 bases and V by 7 bases; bases with no gene match: 9.

This clonotype was observed many times. The rearrangement joins TRBV28 to TRBJ1-1; D unclear. CDR1 and CDR2 (germline): MDHEN, SYDVKM. The V end was cut by 7 bases, the J end by 0 bases, with 15 bases between. The CDR3 is made up of 15 amino acids. Written as DNA, the CDR3 is TGTGCCAGCAACGTCGGATATAACATGAACACTGAAGCTTTCTTT. Its protein is CASNVGYNMNTEAFF.

Many counts were recorded for this clonotype. The CDR3 spells CSAGQENTGELFF. The CDR3 bases are TGCAGCGCGGGACAGGAGAACACCGGGGAGCTGTTTTTT. The chain uses TRBV29-1 and TRBJ2-2; the match to TRBD1 covers 8 bases. V lost 7 bases and J lost 1; bases outside the gene matches: 2. The CDR3 extends over 13 amino acids. CDR1 and CDR2 (germline): SQVTM, ANQGSEA.

This clonotype has only a few counts. The germline gene is not matched at one end of the junction; a read error may be the cause. The chain combines TRBV28 with TRBJ2-7, with D hard to call. The CDR3 runs 13 residues. Germline V gene lookup returns CDR1 MDHEN and CDR2 SYDVKM. CDR3 residues: CASSLTGSYEQCF. The DNA for the CDR3 is TGTGCCAGCAGTTTAACTGGCTCCTACGAGCAGTGCTTC.

The rearrangement joins TRBV5-1 to TRBJ2-3; TRBD2 might be the D (5 bases). V lost 5 bases and J lost 1, with 17 bases in between. This CDR3 spans 16 amino acids. Germline loops: CDR1 SGHRS, CDR2 YFSETQ. CDR3 region: CASREGSGPGTDTQYF. CDR3 nucleotide sequence: TGCGCCAGCAGAGAGGGAAGCGGCCCCGGCACAGATACGCAGTATTTT. The entire variable domain, with the rest obtained from reference TRBV5-1 and TRBJ2-3, is as follows: KAGVTQTPRYLIKTRGQQVTLSCSPISGHRSVSWYQQTPGQGLQFLFEYFSETQRNKGNFPGRFSGRQFSNSRSEMNVSTLELGDSALYLCASREGSGPGTDTQYFGPGTRLTVL.

Note on this clonotype: A far larger clone differs by one base, so this is likely a read error. The rearrangement uses TRBV6-5 and TRBJ2-1, with no clear D. The CDR3 has 15 residues. The V gene lost 0 bases and the J gene lost 10 bases, with 16 bases spanning the gap. Looked up from germline, CDR1 is MNHEY and CDR2 is SVGAGI. The CDR3 reads CASSYSIGIPYEQFF. The CDR3, as DNA: TGTGCCAGCAGTTACTCGATAGGGATTCCCTACGAGCAGTTCTTC.

This rearrangement joins TRBV28 to TRBJ1-4, with 12 bases matching TRBD1. This CDR3 region has 18 residues. V shed 4 bases, J shed 4 bases, and the junction held 10 bases outside the gene matches. Germline assignment: CDR1 MDHEN and CDR2 SYDVKM. The CDR3, as DNA: TGTGCCAGCAGTTCCTCCCGGGACAGGGGGCTTAGTAATGAAAAACTGTTTTTT. Encoded protein: CASSSSRDRGLSNEKLFF.

J is TRBJ2-3 and V is TRBV7-3, with 8 bases that match TRBD2. CDR1 SGHTA and CDR2 FQGTGA come from the germline V gene. J was trimmed by 6 bases and V by 1 base; bases with no gene match: 6. This CDR3 region has 15 residues. CDR3 DNA: TGTGCCAGCAGCTTAAACGGGAGGGCAAGGGATACGCAGTATTTT. This translates into CASSLNGRARDTQYF.

This clonotype was counted ten times or more. The V call is TRBV28, the J call TRBJ2-5; tentatively, D is TRBD1 (6 bases). V gave up 6 bases and J gave up 5 bases, with 13 bases separating them. Germline values: CDR1 MDHEN, CDR2 SYDVKM. The length of the CDR3 is 13 residues. The DNA for the CDR3 is TGTGCCAGCAGGGGGACATTCGGGGAGACCCAGTACTTC. This gives the protein CASRGTFGETQYF.

The count of this clonotype is one. At one of its ends the junction is not consistent with the germline gene, which may arise from a read error. V gene TRBV12-3 or TRBV12-4 combines with J gene TRBJ1-5; D call uncertain. This CDR3 region has 13 residues. The CDR3 loop reads CASSLLGNQPLHF. CDR3 in DNA: TGTGCCAGCAGTTTACTCGGTAATCAGCCCCTGCATTTT.

This clonotype came up many times. The genes are TRBV28 and TRBJ2-7, with 7 nucleotides matching TRBD2. The CDR3 spans 13 residues. The V gene end was trimmed by 6 bases and the J gene end by 0 bases; junction bases not matched to a gene: 2. Germline V gene lookup returns CDR1 MDHEN and CDR2 SYDVKM. Here the CDR3 reads CASRASGSYEQYF. The DNA for the CDR3 is TGTGCCAGCAGGGCTAGCGGCTCCTACGAGCAGTACTTC.

As concerns this clonotype: This could be a read error, since a much larger clone is one nucleotide away. The genes are TRBV6-2 or TRBV6-3 and TRBJ2-5; TRBD2 might be the D (5 bases). The CDR3 runs to 15 residues. V was pared by 0 bases and J by 13 bases, with 21 bases between. Germline V gene lookup returns CDR1 MNHEY and CDR2 SVGEGT. The CDR3 DNA is TGTGCCAGCAGTTACTCCTTCCTAAGCGGTGGCGAGCGGTACTTC. Amino acid sequence: CASSYSFLSGGERYF.

This clonotype was observed many times. The chain employs TRBV2 and TRBJ2-7, with a tentative D call TRBD1 (5 bases). The V gene's germline CDR1 is SNHLY and CDR2 FYNNEI. The CDR3 runs to 13 residues. V dropped 3 bases and J dropped 3 bases, with 9 bases sitting between them. The chain's CDR3 is CASSDDTGYEQYF. For the CDR3, the DNA is TGTGCCAGCAGTGACGATACAGGCTACGAGCAGTACTTC.